The source of this T cell receptor (beta chain) is a study of blood T cell repertoires in COVID-19. On the study more broadly: The analysed material was cDNA or gDNA that came from T cells, B-cell-depleted T cells, or PBMCs.

CDR3 length: 14 residues. The V gene lost 5 bases and the J gene lost 2 bases, with 13 bases spanning the gap. From germline, CDR1 is GTSNPN and CDR2 SVGIG (reference sequence). Assay used: immunoSEQ multiplex PCR; TCRdb lists only in-frame clones, some missing. The sample lists about 130,000 clones; roughly 69% were seen once. The sequence came from a woman between 65 and 79 years old with acute or convalescent COVID-19. The rearrangement links TRBV30 to TRBJ2-1; D may be TRBD2 (6 bases). The sample taken for sequencing was peripheral blood. CDR3 sequence: CAWDGTPPYNEQFF. CDR3 sequence (DNA): TGTGCCTGGGACGGGACTCCGCCCTACAATGAGCAGTTCTTC.